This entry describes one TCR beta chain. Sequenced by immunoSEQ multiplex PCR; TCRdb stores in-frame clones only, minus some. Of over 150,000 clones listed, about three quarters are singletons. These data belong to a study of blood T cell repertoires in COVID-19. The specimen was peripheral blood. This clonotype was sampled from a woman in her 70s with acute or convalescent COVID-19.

The CDR3 sequence: CASRISSSGANVLTF. The CDR3 nucleotides are TGTGCCAGCAGGATAAGTAGCTCTGGGGCCAACGTCCTGACTTTC. The rearrangement uses TRBV7-9 and TRBJ2-6; D gene unclear. From germline, CDR1 is SEHNR and CDR2 FQNEAQ (reference sequence). V lost 6 bases and J lost 0, with 9 bases in between. The CDR3 totals 15 residues.